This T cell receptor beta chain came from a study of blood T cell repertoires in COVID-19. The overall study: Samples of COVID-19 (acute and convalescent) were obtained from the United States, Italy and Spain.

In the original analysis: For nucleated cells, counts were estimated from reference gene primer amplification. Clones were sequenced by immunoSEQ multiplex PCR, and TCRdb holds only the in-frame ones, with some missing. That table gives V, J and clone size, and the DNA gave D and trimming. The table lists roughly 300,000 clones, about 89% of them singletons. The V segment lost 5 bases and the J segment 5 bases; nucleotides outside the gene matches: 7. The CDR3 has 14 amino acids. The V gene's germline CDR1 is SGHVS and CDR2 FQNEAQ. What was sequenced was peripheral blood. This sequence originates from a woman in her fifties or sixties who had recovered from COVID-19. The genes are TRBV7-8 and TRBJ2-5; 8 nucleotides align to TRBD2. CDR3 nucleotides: TGTGCCAGCAGCCCCCCTACGGGAGGGGAGACCCAGTACTTC. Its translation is CASSPPTGGETQYF.